The TCR beta chain under discussion was sequenced for a study of blood T cell repertoires in COVID-19. The V and J ends lost 7 bases and 8 bases, in that order; junction bases with no gene match: 9. Germline V gene lookup returns CDR1 LNHDA and CDR2 SQIVND (reference sequence). This CDR3 region has 14 residues. The method was immunoSEQ multiplex PCR; TCRdb's version includes in-frame clones alone and lacks a portion of them. The table records about 130,000 clones, about 86% of them present only once. Sequencing was done on a sample of peripheral blood. The sequence came from a woman aged 50 to 60 with acute or convalescent COVID-19. The gene calls are TRBV19 and TRBJ1-4, with 8 bases fitting TRBD1. CDR3 bases: TGTGCCAGTAACTTCAGGGGGCAAGGCGAAAAACTGTTTTTT. This encodes CASNFRGQGEKLFF.